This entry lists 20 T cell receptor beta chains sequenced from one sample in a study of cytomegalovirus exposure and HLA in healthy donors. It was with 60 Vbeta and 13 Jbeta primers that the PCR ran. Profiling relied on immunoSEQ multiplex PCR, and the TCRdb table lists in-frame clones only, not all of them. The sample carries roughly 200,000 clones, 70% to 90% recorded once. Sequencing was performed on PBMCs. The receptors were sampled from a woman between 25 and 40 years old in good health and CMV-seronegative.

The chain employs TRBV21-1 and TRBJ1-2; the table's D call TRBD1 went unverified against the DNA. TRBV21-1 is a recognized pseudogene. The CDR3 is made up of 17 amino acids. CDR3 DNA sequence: TGTGCCAGCAGCAAAGGGGGCAGGGGAAGAACTAACTATGGCTACACCTTC. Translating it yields CASSKGGRGRTNYGYTF.

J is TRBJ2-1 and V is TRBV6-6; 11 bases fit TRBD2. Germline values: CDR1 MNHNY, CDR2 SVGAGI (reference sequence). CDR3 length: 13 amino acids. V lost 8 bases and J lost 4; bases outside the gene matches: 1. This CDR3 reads CASGTSGYNEQFF. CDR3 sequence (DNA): TGTGCCAGCGGGACTAGCGGATACAATGAGCAGTTCTTC.

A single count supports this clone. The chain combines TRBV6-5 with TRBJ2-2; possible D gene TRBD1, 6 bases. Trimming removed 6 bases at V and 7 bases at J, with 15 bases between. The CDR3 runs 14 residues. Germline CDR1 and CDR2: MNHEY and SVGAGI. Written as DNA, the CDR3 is TGTGCCAGCAGAACAACAGGGTTAGGCGGGGAGCTGTTTTTT. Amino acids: CASRTTGLGGELFF.

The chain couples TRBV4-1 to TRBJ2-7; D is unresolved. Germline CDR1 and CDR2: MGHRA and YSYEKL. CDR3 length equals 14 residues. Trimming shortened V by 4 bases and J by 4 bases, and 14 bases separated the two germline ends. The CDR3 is CASSLRVGIYEQYF. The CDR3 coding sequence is TGCGCCAGCAGCCTCCGGGTTGGAATATACGAGCAGTACTTC.

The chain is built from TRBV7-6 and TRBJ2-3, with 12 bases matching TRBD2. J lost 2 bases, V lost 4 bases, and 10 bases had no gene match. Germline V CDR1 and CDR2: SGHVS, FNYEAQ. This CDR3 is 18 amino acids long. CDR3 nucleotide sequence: TGTGCCAGCAGCTCCCATCCGACTAGCGGGAGTAACACAGATACGCAGTATTTT. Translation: CASSSHPTSGSNTDTQYF.

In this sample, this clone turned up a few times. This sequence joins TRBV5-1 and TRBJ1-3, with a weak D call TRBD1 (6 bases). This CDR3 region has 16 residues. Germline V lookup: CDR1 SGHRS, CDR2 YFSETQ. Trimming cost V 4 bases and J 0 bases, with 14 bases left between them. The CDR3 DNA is TGCGCCAGCAGCCGGGGGGGACAAAGCTCTGGAAACACCATATATTTT. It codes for CASSRGGQSSGNTIYF.

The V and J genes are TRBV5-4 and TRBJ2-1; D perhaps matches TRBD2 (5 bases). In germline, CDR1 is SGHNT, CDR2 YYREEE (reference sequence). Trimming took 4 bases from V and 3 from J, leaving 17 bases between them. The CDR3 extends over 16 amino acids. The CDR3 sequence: CASSREPVGVYNEQFF. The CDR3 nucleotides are TGTGCCAGCAGCAGGGAGCCTGTCGGGGTCTACAATGAGCAGTTCTTC.

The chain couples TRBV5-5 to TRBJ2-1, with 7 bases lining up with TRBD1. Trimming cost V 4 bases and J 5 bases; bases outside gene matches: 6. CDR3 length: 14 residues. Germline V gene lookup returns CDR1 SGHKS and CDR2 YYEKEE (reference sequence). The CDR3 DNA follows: TGTGCCAGCAGCCATAGGGGGCCCAACAATGAGCAGTTCTTC. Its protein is CASSHRGPNNEQFF.

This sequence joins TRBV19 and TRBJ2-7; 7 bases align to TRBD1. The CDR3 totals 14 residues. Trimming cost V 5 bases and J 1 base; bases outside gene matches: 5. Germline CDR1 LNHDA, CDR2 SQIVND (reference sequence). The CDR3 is CASSLRTGSYEQYF. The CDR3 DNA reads TGTGCCAGTAGTCTTCGGACAGGATCCTACGAGCAGTACTTC.

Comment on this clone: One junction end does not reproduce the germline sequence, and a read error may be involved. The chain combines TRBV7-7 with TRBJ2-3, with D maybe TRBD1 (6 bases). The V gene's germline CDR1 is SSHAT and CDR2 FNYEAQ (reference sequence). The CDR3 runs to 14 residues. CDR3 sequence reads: CASSLDRNTDTQYF. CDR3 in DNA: TGTGCTAGCAGCTTAGACAGGAACACAGATACGCAGTATTTT.

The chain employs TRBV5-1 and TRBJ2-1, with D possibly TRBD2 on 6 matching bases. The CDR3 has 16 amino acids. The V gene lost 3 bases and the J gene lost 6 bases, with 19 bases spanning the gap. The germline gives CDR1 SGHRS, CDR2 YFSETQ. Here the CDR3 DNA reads TGCGCCAGCAGCTCCGGACTAAGTAGCGTCAGCAATGAGCAGTTCTTC. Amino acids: CASSSGLSSVSNEQFF.

The CDR3 region has the DNA TGCGCCAGCAGCCTAACCCTGCGCGATACGCAGTATTTT. Amino acid sequence: CASSLTLRDTQYF. The chain has TRBV5-1 and TRBJ2-3; D ambiguous. This CDR3 has 13 residues. The V gene lost 4 bases and the J gene lost 6 bases, with 12 bases spanning the gap. Germline V gene lookup returns CDR1 SGHRS and CDR2 YFSETQ.

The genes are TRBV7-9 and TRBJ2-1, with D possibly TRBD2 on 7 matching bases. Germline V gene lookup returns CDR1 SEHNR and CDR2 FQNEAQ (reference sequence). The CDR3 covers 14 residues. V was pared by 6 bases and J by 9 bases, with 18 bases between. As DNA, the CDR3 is TGTGCCAGCAGGATTCTAAGGGGGGGCACTGAGCAGTTCTTC. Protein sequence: CASRILRGGTEQFF.

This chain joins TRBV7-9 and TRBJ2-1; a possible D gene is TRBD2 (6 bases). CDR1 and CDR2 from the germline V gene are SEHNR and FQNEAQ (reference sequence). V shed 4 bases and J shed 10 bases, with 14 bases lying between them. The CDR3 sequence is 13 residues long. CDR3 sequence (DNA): TGTGCCAGCAGCTCTCTAGCGATCAAGGAGCAGTTCTTC. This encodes CASSSLAIKEQFF.

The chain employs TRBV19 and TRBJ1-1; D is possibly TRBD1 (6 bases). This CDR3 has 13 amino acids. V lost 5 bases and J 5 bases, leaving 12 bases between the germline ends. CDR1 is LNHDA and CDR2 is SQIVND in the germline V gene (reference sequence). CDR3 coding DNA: TGTGCCAGTAGTTCTTACCAGGGGACTGAAGCTTTCTTT. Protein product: CASSSYQGTEAFF.

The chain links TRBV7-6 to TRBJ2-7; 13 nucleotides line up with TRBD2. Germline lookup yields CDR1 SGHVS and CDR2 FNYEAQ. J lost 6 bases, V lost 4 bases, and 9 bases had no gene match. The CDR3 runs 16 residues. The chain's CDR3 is CASSYSAGTSGTEQYF. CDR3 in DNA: TGTGCCAGCAGCTACAGTGCCGGGACTAGCGGGACCGAGCAGTACTTC.

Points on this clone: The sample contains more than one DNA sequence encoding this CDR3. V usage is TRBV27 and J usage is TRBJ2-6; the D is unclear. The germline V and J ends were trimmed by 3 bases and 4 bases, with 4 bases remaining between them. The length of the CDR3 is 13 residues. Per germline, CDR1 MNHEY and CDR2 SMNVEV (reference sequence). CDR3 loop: CASSFSGANVLTF. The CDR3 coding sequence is TGTGCCAGCAGTTTCTCCGGGGCCAACGTCCTGACTTTC.

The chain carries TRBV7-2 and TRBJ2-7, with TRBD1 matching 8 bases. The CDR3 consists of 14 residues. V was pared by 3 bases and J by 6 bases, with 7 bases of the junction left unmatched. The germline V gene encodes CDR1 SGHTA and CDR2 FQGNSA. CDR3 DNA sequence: TGTGCCAGCAGCTTCCAGGGGGCGTCGGGCGAGCAGTACTTC. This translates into CASSFQGASGEQYF. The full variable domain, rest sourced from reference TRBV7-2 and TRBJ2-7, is GAGVSQSPSNKVTEKGKDVELRCDPISGHTALYWYRQSLGQGLEFLIYFQGNSAPDKSGLPSDRFSAERTGGSVSTLTIQRTQQEDSAVYLCASSFQGASGEQYFGPGTRLTVT.

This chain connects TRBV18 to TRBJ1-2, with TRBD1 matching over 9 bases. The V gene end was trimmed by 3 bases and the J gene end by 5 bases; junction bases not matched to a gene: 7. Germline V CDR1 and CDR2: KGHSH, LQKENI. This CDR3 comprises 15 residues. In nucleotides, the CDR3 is TGTGCCAGCTCACCTGCCGGGGGACAGGGTTATGGCTACACCTTC. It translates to CASSPAGGQGYGYTF.

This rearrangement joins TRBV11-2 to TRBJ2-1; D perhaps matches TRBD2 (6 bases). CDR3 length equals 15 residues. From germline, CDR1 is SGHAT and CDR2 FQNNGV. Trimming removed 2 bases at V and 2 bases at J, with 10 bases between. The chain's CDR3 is CASSLLAGTYNEQFF. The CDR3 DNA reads TGTGCCAGCAGCTTACTGGCGGGAACCTACAATGAGCAGTTCTTC.